Listed below are T cell receptor beta chains from one sample, sequenced in a study of T cell responses to AZD1222 COVID-19 vaccine. Libraries were prepared by immunoSEQ multiplex PCR; TCRdb keeps only in-frame clonotypes and omits some of them. The sample yields under 200,000 clones, 94% seen once. Source: peripheral blood, taken on day 0 of AZD1222 vaccination. Source of these receptors: an adult in good health. The CDR3 runs from the conserved cysteine through the conserved F or W. Fields, in order: V gene, D gene, J gene, clone size, CDR3 DNA, CDR3 protein. A D gene is named only where the DNA matches it firmly. Only some rows state a clone size, as once, few, many or a class for expanded clones.

v_call: TRBV28; d_call: -; j_call: TRBJ2-1; clone_size: -; cdr3_nt: TGTGCCAGTACACAGGGAAGTGAGCAGTTCTTC; cdr3_aa: CASTQGSEQFF
v_call: TRBV2; d_call: -; j_call: TRBJ2-3; clone_size: -; cdr3_nt: TGTGCCAGCACCCACAGGCAAAGCACAGATACGCAGTATTTT; cdr3_aa: CASTHRQSTDTQYF
v_call: TRBV9; d_call: -; j_call: TRBJ2-7; clone_size: -; cdr3_nt: TGTGCCAGCAGCCTTGGACGCCGGAGCTCCTACGAGCAGTACTTC; cdr3_aa: CASSLGRRSSYEQYF
v_call: TRBV3-1/TRBV3-2; d_call: TRBD2; j_call: TRBJ2-1; clone_size: -; cdr3_nt: TGTGCCAGCAGCCACCCCTGGGGGGGAGGGTCCTCCTACAATGAGCAGTTCTTC; cdr3_aa: CASSHPWGGGSSYNEQFF
v_call: TRBV28; d_call: -; j_call: TRBJ1-5; clone_size: -; cdr3_nt: TGTGCCAGCAGTTCCGGGACATTCTATCAGCCCCAGCATTTT; cdr3_aa: CASSSGTFYQPQHF
v_call: TRBV30; d_call: TRBD2; j_call: TRBJ2-1; clone_size: -; cdr3_nt: TGTGCCTGGAGCTGGGGAGGGGACAATGAGCAGTTCTTC; cdr3_aa: CAWSWGGDNEQFF
v_call: TRBV12-2; d_call: -; j_call: TRBJ1-1; clone_size: once; cdr3_nt: TGTGCAAGTCGCTTAGCCGGGGACCGAACAGGGGGGAGTACTGAAGCTTTCTTT; cdr3_aa: CASRLAGDRTGGSTEAFF
v_call: TRBV28; d_call: -; j_call: TRBJ1-4; clone_size: -; cdr3_nt: TGTGCCAGCAGTTTGTCAGGTCGGCATGAAAAACTGTTTTTT; cdr3_aa: CASSLSGRHEKLFF
v_call: TRBV6-1; d_call: -; j_call: TRBJ1-1; clone_size: few; cdr3_nt: TGTGCCAGCAGTGAACTTGGACAGTTAAACACTGAAGCTTTCTTT; cdr3_aa: CASSELGQLNTEAFF
v_call: TRBV10-1; d_call: TRBD2; j_call: TRBJ2-7; clone_size: few; cdr3_nt: TGCGCCAGCAGTGAGATGAGCGGGGCGGCCTACGAGCAGTACTTC; cdr3_aa: CASSEMSGAAYEQYF
v_call: TRBV14; d_call: -; j_call: TRBJ1-1; clone_size: -; cdr3_nt: TGTGCCAGCAGCCAAGAGTTAACACGCACTGAAGCTTTCTTT; cdr3_aa: CASSQELTRTEAFF
v_call: TRBV7-9; d_call: -; j_call: TRBJ2-4; clone_size: -; cdr3_nt: TGTGCCAGCAGCTTAGAGGGGTTCGGCATTCAGTACTTC; cdr3_aa: CASSLEGFGIQYF
v_call: TRBV7-9; d_call: -; j_call: TRBJ2-7; clone_size: -; cdr3_nt: TGTGCCAGCAGCTTAATAACGGGGGCGTTAGCCGAGCAGTACTTC; cdr3_aa: CASSLITGALAEQYF
v_call: TRBV12-5; d_call: -; j_call: TRBJ1-2; clone_size: once; cdr3_nt: TGTGCTAGTGGTTTGGTACGGGGGGCGAGCTACACCTTC; cdr3_aa: CASGLVRGASYTF
v_call: TRBV20-1; d_call: -; j_call: TRBJ1-1; clone_size: -; cdr3_nt: TGCAGTGCTAGTCACACTGAAGCTTTCTTT; cdr3_aa: CSASHTEAFF
v_call: TRBV7-9; d_call: TRBD1; j_call: TRBJ1-2; clone_size: once; cdr3_nt: TGTGCCAGCAGCCCCAAGGCAGGGGGATATGGCTACACCTTC; cdr3_aa: CASSPKAGGYGYTF
v_call: TRBV4-1; d_call: TRBD1; j_call: TRBJ1-2; clone_size: -; cdr3_nt: TGCGCCAGCAGCTCGCGGACAGGGGGCGACTATGGCTACACCTTC; cdr3_aa: CASSSRTGGDYGYTF
v_call: TRBV29-1; d_call: TRBD1; j_call: TRBJ1-1; clone_size: -; cdr3_nt: TGCAGCGTTCAGGACAGGGTTGTAGGAGCTTTCTTT; cdr3_aa: CSVQDRVVGAFF